This T cell receptor (beta chain) was sequenced during a study of blood T cell repertoires in COVID-19. Only in-frame clones appear in the TCRdb table, and some are missing; sequencing was by immunoSEQ multiplex PCR. The sample lists about 220,000 clones, around 88% occurring once. CDR3 size: 17 residues. The ends were cut back, 3 bases at V and 5 bases at J, with 19 bases in the middle. CDR1 and CDR2 from the germline V gene are KGHSH and LQKENI. The sequencing sample was made of PBMCs or T cells enriched from blood (not recorded which). This chain links TRBV18 with TRBJ1-4, with a possible D match to TRBD1 (5 bases). The clonotype originates from a woman aged 45-60 years with acute COVID-19. CDR3 coding DNA: TGTGCCAGCTCACCCCGGGACTCCAAACCCAAAAATGAAAAACTGTTTTTT. Translating gives CASSPRDSKPKNEKLFF.